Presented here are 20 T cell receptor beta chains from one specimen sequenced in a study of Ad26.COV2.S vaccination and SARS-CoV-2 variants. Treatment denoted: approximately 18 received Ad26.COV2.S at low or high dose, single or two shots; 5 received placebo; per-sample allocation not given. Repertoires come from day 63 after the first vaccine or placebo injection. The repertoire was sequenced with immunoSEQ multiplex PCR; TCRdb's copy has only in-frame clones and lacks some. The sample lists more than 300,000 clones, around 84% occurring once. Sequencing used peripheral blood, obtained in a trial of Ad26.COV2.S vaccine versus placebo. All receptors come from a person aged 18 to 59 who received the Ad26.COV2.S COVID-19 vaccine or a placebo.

CDR3 loop: CASSYPLLTGELFF. CDR3 sequence (DNA): TGTGCCAGCAGTTATCCCCTCTTAACCGGGGAGCTGTTTTTT. The rearrangement links TRBV6-2 or TRBV6-3 to TRBJ2-2; D is unresolved. This CDR3 contains 14 residues. The germline V and J ends were trimmed by 3 bases and 5 bases, with 10 bases remaining between them. Germline V CDR1 and CDR2: MNHEY, SVGEGT.

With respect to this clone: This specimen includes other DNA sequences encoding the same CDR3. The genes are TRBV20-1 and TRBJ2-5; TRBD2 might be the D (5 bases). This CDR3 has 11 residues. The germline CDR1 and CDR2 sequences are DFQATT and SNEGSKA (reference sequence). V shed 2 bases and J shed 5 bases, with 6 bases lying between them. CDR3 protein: CSARRGETQYF. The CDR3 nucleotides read TGCAGTGCTAGAAGAGGGGAGACCCAGTACTTC.

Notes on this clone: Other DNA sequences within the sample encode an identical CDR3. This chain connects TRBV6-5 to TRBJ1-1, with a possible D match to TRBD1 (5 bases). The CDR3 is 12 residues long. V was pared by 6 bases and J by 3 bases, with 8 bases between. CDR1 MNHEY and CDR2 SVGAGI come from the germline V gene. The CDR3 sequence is CASRGRDTEAFF. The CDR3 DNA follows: TGTGCCAGCAGGGGCAGGGACACTGAAGCTTTCTTT.

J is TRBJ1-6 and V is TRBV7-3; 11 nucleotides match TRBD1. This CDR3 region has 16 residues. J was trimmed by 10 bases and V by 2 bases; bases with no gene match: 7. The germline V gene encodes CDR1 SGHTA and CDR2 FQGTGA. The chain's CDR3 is CASSLSGQGAGSPLHF. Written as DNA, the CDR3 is TGTGCCAGCAGCTTATCCGGACAGGGGGCAGGATCACCCCTCCACTTT.

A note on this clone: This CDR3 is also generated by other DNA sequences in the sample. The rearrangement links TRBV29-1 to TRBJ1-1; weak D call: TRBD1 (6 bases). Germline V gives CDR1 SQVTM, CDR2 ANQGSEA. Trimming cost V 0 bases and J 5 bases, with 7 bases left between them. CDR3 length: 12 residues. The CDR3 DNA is TGCAGCGTTGAAGAAGGGGGGACTGAAGCTTTCTTT. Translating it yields CSVEEGGTEAFF. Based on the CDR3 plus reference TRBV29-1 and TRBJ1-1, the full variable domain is SAVISQKPSRDICQRGTSLTIQCQVDSQVTMMFWYRQQPGQSLTLIATANQGSEATYESGFVIDKFPISRPNLTFSTLTVSNMSPEDSSIYLCSVEEGGTEAFFGQGTRLTVV.

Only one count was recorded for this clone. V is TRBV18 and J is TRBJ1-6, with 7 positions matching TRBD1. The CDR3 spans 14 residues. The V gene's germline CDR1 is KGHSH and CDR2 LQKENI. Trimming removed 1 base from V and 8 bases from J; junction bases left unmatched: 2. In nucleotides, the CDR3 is TGTGCCAGCTCACCACAGGGGGCCGATTCACCCCTCCACTTT. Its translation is CASSPQGADSPLHF.

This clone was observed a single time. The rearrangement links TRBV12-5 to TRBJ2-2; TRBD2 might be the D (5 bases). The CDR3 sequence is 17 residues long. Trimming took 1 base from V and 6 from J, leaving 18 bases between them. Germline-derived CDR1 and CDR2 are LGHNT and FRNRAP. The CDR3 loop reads CASGLATGNPGAGELFF. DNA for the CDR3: TGTGCTAGTGGTTTGGCCACCGGGAATCCTGGGGCCGGGGAGCTGTTTTTT.

The CDR3 bases are TGTGCCAGCAGCAGAAATCAGGGAGCAACTAATGAAAAACTGTTTTTT. Translation gives CASSRNQGATNEKLFF. The chain recombines TRBV7-9 with TRBJ1-4, with D perhaps matching TRBD1 (5 bases). The germline V and J ends were trimmed by 5 bases and 0 bases, with 13 bases remaining between them. The germline V gene has CDR1 SEHNR and CDR2 FQNEAQ (reference sequence). The CDR3 length is 16 residues.

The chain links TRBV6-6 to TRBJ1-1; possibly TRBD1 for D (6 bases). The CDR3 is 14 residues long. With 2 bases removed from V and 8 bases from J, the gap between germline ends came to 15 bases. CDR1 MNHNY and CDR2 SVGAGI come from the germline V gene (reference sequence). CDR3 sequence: CASSYGTLGGEAFF. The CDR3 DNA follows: TGTGCCAGCAGTTACGGGACATTAGGTGGGGAAGCTTTCTTT.

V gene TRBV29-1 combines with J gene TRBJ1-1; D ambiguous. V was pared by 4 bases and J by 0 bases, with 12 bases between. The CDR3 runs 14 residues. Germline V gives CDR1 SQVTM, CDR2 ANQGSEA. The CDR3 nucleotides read TGCAGCGTTGCAGGTGGAACCATGAACACTGAAGCTTTCTTT. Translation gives CSVAGGTMNTEAFF.

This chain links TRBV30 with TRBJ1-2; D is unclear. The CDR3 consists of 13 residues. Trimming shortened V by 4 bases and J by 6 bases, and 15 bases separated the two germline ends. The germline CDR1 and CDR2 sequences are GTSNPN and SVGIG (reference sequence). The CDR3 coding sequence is TGTGCCTGGACAGCCTCTCAGGTTCATGGCTACACCTTC. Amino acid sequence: CAWTASQVHGYTF.

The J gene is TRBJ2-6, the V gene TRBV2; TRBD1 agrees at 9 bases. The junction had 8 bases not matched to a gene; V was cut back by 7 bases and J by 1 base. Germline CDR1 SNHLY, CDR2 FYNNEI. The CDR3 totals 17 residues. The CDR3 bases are TGTGCCAGCAACCCGGGACAGGGTGTATCTGGGGCCAACGTCCTGACTTTC. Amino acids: CASNPGQGVSGANVLTF.

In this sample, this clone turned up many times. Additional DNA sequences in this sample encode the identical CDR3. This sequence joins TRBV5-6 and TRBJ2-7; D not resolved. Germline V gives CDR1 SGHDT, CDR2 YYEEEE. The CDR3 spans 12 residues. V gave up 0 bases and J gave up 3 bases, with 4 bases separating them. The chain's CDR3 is CASSLADYEQYF. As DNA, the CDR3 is TGTGCCAGCAGCTTGGCCGACTACGAGCAGTACTTC.

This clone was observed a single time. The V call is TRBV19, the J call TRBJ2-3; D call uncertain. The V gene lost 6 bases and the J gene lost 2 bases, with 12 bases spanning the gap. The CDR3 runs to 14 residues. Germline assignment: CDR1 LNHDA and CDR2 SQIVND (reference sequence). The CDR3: CASSLDPNTDTQYF. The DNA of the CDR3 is TGTGCCAGTAGCCTGGACCCAAACACAGATACGCAGTATTTT.

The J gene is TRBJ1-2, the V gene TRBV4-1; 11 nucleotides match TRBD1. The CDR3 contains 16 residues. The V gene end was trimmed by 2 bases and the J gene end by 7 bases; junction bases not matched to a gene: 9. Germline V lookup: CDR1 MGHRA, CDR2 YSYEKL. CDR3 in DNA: TGCGCCAGCAGCCAATCGGACAGGGGGCAACAAGGTGGCTACACCTTC. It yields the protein CASSQSDRGQQGGYTF.

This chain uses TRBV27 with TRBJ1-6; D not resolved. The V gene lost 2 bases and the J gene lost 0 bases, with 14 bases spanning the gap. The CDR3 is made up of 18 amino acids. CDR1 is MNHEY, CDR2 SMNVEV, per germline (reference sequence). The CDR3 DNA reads TGTGCCAGCAGTTTACGGTCAGGCCAAAGCTCCTATAATTCACCCCTCCACTTT. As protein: CASSLRSGQSSYNSPLHF.

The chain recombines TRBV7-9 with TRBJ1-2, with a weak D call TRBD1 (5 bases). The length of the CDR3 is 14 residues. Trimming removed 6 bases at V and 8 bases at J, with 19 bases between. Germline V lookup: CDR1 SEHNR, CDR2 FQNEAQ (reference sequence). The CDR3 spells CASRPPGPEGGYTF. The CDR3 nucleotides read TGTGCCAGCAGACCCCCGGGACCCGAGGGCGGCTACACCTTC.

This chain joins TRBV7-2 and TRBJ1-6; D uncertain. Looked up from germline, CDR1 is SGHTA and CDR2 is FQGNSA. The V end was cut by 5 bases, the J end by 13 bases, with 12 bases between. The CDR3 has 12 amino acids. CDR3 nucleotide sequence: TGTGCCAGCAGCCCTCCCCTGCGGCCCCTCCACTTT. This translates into CASSPPLRPLHF.

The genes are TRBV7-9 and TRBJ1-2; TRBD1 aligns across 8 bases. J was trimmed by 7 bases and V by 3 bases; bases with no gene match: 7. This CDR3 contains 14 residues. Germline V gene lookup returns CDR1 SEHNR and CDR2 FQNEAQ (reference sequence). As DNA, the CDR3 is TGTGCCAGCAGCTTCACAGGGGGAGTACCTGGCTACACCTTC. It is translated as CASSFTGGVPGYTF.

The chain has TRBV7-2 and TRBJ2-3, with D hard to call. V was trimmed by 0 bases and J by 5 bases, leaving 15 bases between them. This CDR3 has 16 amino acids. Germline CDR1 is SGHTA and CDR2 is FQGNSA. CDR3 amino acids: CASSLAGIGVLDTQYF. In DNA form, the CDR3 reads TGTGCCAGCAGCTTAGCAGGGATAGGAGTGTTAGATACGCAGTATTTT.